The T cell receptor beta chain described here comes from a study of T-cell memory formation after mild COVID-19. Study as a whole: Largely donor-specific sequence clusters came from a couple of donors. Study outcomes and limitations: Some SARS-CoV-2-responding clones were already detected in memory before infection.

Amplification by 5'RACE using constant-segment primers produced TCR alpha and TCR beta cDNA libraries that carried sample barcodes and UMIs. TCRdb redid the calling of the 5' RACE reads with MiXCR, one entry per CDR3 protein. The data contain 450,000 or so distinct CDR3 sequences, around a quarter of them singletons. The germline V gene encodes CDR1 MRHNA and CDR2 SNTAGT. The CDR3 is 16 residues long. V gave up 0 bases and J gave up 2 bases; unmatched junction bases: 2. Note on this clonotype: The antigen remains undetermined.

Sequenced: PBMCs or a T cell subset sorted from them (not recorded which). The chain employs TRBV6-4 and TRBJ2-3, with 10 positions matching TRBD2. This TCR came from an adult woman who had mild COVID-19 (a few samples of this study predate the infection). Cell type and time point are not known. The CDR3 protein is CASSDSTSGHTDTQYF. Here the CDR3 DNA reads TGTGCCAGCAGTGACTCGACTAGCGGGCACACAGATACGCAGTATTTT.